This record concerns one T cell receptor (beta chain) sequence. This clonotype came up many times. Its antigen remains unidentified. Base quality data are lacking; no much larger clone is found one base away. This entry comes from a study of breast tumors, draining lymph nodes, adjacent tissues (dated by TCRdb to about 2016). Turning to the overall study: Breast cancer patients provided tumor, adjacent nontumor tissue and axillary lymph nodes, and the study compared the TCR beta repertoires across these three sources. The study was designed to assess the relationships and possible T-cell exchange between tumor, surrounding tissue and draining lymph node repertoires in human breast cancer. The paper as a whole reports these results and caveats: The similarity between tumor and nontumor tissue repertoires was significantly greater in luminal-like breast cancer than in basal-like breast cancer. The data were considered consistent with most tumor T cells being derived from the lymph node and subsequently expanding within tumor tissue. The conclusion that tumor T cells originate in lymph nodes was presented as consistent with a hypothesis rather than as directly demonstrated. Tumor T-cell repertoires showed less diversity than lymph node repertoires and more diversity than nontumor tissue repertoires, and tumor T-cell repertoires showed preferential V and J gene usage.

Reads for this sample came from an Illumina HiSeq 2000. TCR beta chain libraries were generated by multiplex PCR amplification. The amplified TCR beta chain products were analyzed by high-throughput sequencing. Through fastp at Q25 and MiXCR, TCRdb rebuilt clones from the public reads, retaining in-frame beta chains. Identical CDR3 proteins give one entry, which carries the most common genes and DNA. Counted in this sample were approximately 300,000 distinct CDR3 sequences; around 30% of them appeared once. The top ten clones comprise more than 0.95% of the sample. Lymph node samples were obtained from the axillary draining lymph nodes of breast cancer patients. Taken from the germline V gene, the CDR1 and CDR2 loops are LGHNA and YNFKEQ. V and J are truncated by 4 bases and 4 bases respectively, leaving an intervening sequence of 15 bases. The cysteine opens and the phenylalanine closes a CDR3 of 15 amino acids. CDR3 DNA is the only sequence kept; it has 45 bases, read in frame from the first base.

The receptor was isolated from a female donor with breast cancer. Some clones in this sample may be carry-over from other donors' samples. Specimen: axillary lymph node tissue. The chain was built from TRBV4-2 and TRBJ2-3, with an unclear D gene assignment. The CDR3 reads as follows: CASSPRPTPADTQYF. The nucleotide sequence is TGTGCCAGCAGCCCCCGCCCGACTCCCGCAGATACGCAGTATTTT.